These T cell receptor beta chains were read from a single sample in a study of T cell responses to AZD1222 COVID-19 vaccine. The assay was immunoSEQ multiplex PCR, and TCRdb's table has in-frame clones only and misses some. The sample holds tens of thousands of clones, about nine tenths seen once. Sequences were derived from peripheral blood, sampled 28 days after the second dose of the MenACWY control vaccine. Receptor source: an adult who received the MenACWY meningococcal vaccine as a control. Each CDR3 is given with its conserved first and last residue. D genes are given only for firm matches. Where a row states a size, it is once, few, many or the class of an expanded clone; other rows omit it.

j_call	v_call	clone_size	d_call	cdr3_nt	cdr3_aa
TRBJ2-3	TRBV2	.	.	TGTGCCAGCAGGCACGAATATGGTACGCAGTATTTT	CASRHEYGTQYF
TRBJ1-1	TRBV27	.	.	TGTGCCAGCAGTTTAGACCCTAGCACTGAAGCTTTCTTT	CASSLDPSTEAFF
TRBJ1-6	TRBV6-5	few	.	TGTGCCAGCAGTTATCATCCGGGACAAAGTAATTCACCCCTCCACTTT	CASSYHPGQSNSPLHF
TRBJ1-2	TRBV4-3	.	.	TGCGCCAGCAGCCAAGTGGGCAGGGGATATGGCTACACCTTC	CASSQVGRGYGYTF
TRBJ2-2	TRBV2	.	TRBD1	TGTGCCAGCAGGGACAGGGATCTCGCGAACACCGGGGAGCTGTTTTTT	CASRDRDLANTGELFF
TRBJ2-3	TRBV7-2	.	.	TGTGCCAGCAGCGCAAGCAGAGACCCGAGCACAGATACGCAGTATTTT	CASSASRDPSTDTQYF
TRBJ2-1	TRBV24-1	.	.	TGTGCCACCAGTGATCGCGGCGGGACACGATACAATGAGCAGTTCTTC	CATSDRGGTRYNEQFF
TRBJ1-4	TRBV10-3	.	TRBD1	TGTGCCATCAGTGAACCGGGACAGATGAATGAAAAACTGTTTTTT	CAISEPGQMNEKLFF
TRBJ2-7	TRBV7-2	.	TRBD2	TGTGCCAGCAGCCCTGGGACTAGCGGGGGGGCGTCCGAGCAGTACTTC	CASSPGTSGGASEQYF
TRBJ1-1	TRBV7-9	.	.	TGTGCCAGCAGCTTAGCGCCGGGTGCGGACACTGAAGCTTTCTTT	CASSLAPGADTEAFF
TRBJ2-5	TRBV7-9	.	.	TGTGCCAGCAGTTTTGGACCGTACCAAGAGACCCAGTACTTC	CASSFGPYQETQYF
TRBJ1-1	TRBV18	.	TRBD1	TGTGCCAGCTCACCAGAGGGGGCTTCGAACACTGAAGCTTTCTTT	CASSPEGASNTEAFF
TRBJ2-6	TRBV7-8	few	TRBD2	TGTGCCAGCAGCTCAAAGACTAGCGGGAGCTCTGGGGCCAACGTCCTGACTTTC	CASSSKTSGSSGANVLTF
TRBJ1-5	TRBV28	.	TRBD1	TGTGCCAGCAGTTTTCATAGTAGGGACAGGGTATCCCGTGGCAATCAGCCCCAGCATTTT	CASSFHSRDRVSRGNQPQHF
TRBJ2-1	TRBV11-2	once	.	TGTGCCAGCAGCTTATCACTGGGGGGGCCCAATGAGCAGTTCTTC	CASSLSLGGPNEQFF
TRBJ2-7	TRBV6-5	.	.	TGTGCCAGCAGAGTTAGAACGGGGCCCTACGAGCAGTACTTC	CASRVRTGPYEQYF
TRBJ1-2	TRBV10-3	.	TRBD1	TGTGCCATCAGAGGCGGACAGGGAACAGCTAATGTTAACTATGGCTACACCTTC	CAIRGGQGTANVNYGYTF
TRBJ1-1	TRBV4-2	.	TRBD1	TGTGCCAGCAGCCATTCCGACAGGGACAACACTGAAGCTTTCTTT	CASSHSDRDNTEAFF
TRBJ1-1	TRBV18	.	TRBD1	TGTGCCAGCTCACCGGATACCGACAGGGTAGGAACTGAAGCTTTCTTT	CASSPDTDRVGTEAFF
TRBJ2-2	TRBV28	.	.	TGTGCCAGCAGATACACAGACACCGGGGAGCTGTTTTTT	CASRYTDTGELFF
TRBJ1-2	TRBV6-5	.	.	TGTGCCAGCAGTTTTACAGCTAACTATGGCTACACCTTC	CASSFTANYGYTF
TRBJ2-2	TRBV18	few	.	TGTGCCAGCTCACCAAATACGAGCACCGGGGAGCTGTTTTTT	CASSPNTSTGELFF
TRBJ1-2	TRBV2	once	.	TGTGCCAGCAGAAACCCAGGGACCAACTATGGCTACACCTTC	CASRNPGTNYGYTF
TRBJ2-7	TRBV28	once	.	TGTGCCAGCAGTTCCTCCCCCTCTTCCTACGAGCAGTACTTC	CASSSSPSSYEQYF
TRBJ1-1	TRBV11-3	.	.	TGTGCCAGCAGCTTAGGAGTGAACACTGAAGCTTTCTTT	CASSLGVNTEAFF
TRBJ1-1	TRBV6-1	.	.	TGTGCCAGCAGTGAAGAAGGGGTCCGGAGCACTGAAGCTTTCTTT	CASSEEGVRSTEAFF
TRBJ2-7	TRBV12-3/TRBV12-4	.	.	TGTGCCAGCAGTTTCGGGCAGGCCTACGAGCAGTACTTC	CASSFGQAYEQYF
TRBJ2-2	TRBV3-1/TRBV3-2	.	TRBD2	TGTGCCAGCAGCCAAGATGGGACTACACCCGGGGAGCTGTTTTTT	CASSQDGTTPGELFF
TRBJ1-6	TRBV19	.	.	TGTGCCAGTAGTATAGATCCAGGGACTAATTCACCCCTCCACTTT	CASSIDPGTNSPLHF
TRBJ2-1	TRBV2	once	TRBD2	TGTGCCACAGGAATTGGACTAGCGGGGAGGAATGAGCAGTTCTTC	CATGIGLAGRNEQFF
TRBJ2-2	TRBV19	.	.	TGTGCCAGTAGTATACAACAGACGAACACCGGGGAGCTGTTTTTT	CASSIQQTNTGELFF
TRBJ1-3	TRBV9	few	.	TGTGCCAGCAGCGCCGACAGGAGCTCTGGAAACACCATATATTTT	CASSADRSSGNTIYF
TRBJ1-5	TRBV19	.	TRBD1	TGTGCCAGCCGGACAGGCATCAGCAATCAGCCCCAGCATTTT	CASRTGISNQPQHF
TRBJ2-3	TRBV7-9	.	TRBD1	TGTGCCAGCAGCCCAATACAGGGGGTCACAGATACGCAGTATTTT	CASSPIQGVTDTQYF
TRBJ1-4	TRBV19	.	.	TGTGCCAGTAGTATAAGGCAAGCCTCTAATGAAAAACTGTTTTTT	CASSIRQASNEKLFF
TRBJ1-5	TRBV19	.	TRBD1	TGTGCCAGTAGGTGGACAGGGGGCAGCAATCAGCCCCAGCATTTT	CASRWTGGSNQPQHF
TRBJ2-5	TRBV2	many	TRBD2	TGTGCCAGCAGTGTGACTAGCATCTCTGAGACCCAGTACTTC	CASSVTSISETQYF
TRBJ2-7	TRBV28	.	TRBD2	TGTGCCAGCAGCGGGGGGATTTACGAGCAGTACTTC	CASSGGIYEQYF
TRBJ1-2	TRBV10-3	once	.	TGTGCCAGCACCGGGACCGCGTCTTCTAACTATGGCTACACCTTC	CASTGTASSNYGYTF
TRBJ2-1	TRBV9	once	.	TGTGCCAGCAGCGTCTGGGGGGACCAAGCTTACAATGAGCAGTTCTTC	CASSVWGDQAYNEQFF
TRBJ1-2	TRBV11-2	.	TRBD1	TGTGCCAGCAGCTGGCGGGACAGGCACTATGGCTACACCTTC	CASSWRDRHYGYTF
TRBJ2-5	TRBV9	.	TRBD2	TGTGCCAGCAGCCCTACTAGCGGGGGGGCCCAAGAGACCCAGTACTTC	CASSPTSGGAQETQYF
TRBJ1-2	TRBV28	.	.	TGTGCCAGCAGTGAGGGGGGCGGGTATGGCTACACCTTC	CASSEGGGYGYTF